The present T cell receptor (beta chain) was sequenced within a study of cytomegalovirus exposure and HLA in healthy donors. The wider study: The roughly 100 million unique TCR beta sequences, from about 170 million T cells, were found by an earlier analysis. General study points: Researchers catalogued about 160 TCR beta chains as cytomegalovirus-associated. Reportedly, fewer N-insertions than the approximately 680-donor mean appeared in an Asian-associated ancestry cluster in a later analysis.

In the PCR, 60 Vbeta and 13 Jbeta primers were used. Assay used: immunoSEQ multiplex PCR; TCRdb lists only in-frame clones, some missing. Seen in this sample are tens of thousands of clones; the ten most common clones hold roughly 7.3%. Donors had nominal health at sampling but likely had unrecorded immune exposures. With regard to this clone: Its antigen is undetermined.

This receptor was obtained from a male donor in good health and CMV-seronegative. The sample taken for sequencing was PBMCs.

The CDR3 sequence: CASSSRYEAFF. The CDR3 nucleotides are TGTGCCAGCAGTAGCAGGTATGAAGCTTTCTTT. The gene calls are TRBV25-1 and TRBJ1-1; unclear D gene. The CDR3 consists of 11 residues. The V gene's germline CDR1 is MGHDK and CDR2 SYGVNS. V shed 5 bases and J shed 7 bases, with 8 bases lying between them.